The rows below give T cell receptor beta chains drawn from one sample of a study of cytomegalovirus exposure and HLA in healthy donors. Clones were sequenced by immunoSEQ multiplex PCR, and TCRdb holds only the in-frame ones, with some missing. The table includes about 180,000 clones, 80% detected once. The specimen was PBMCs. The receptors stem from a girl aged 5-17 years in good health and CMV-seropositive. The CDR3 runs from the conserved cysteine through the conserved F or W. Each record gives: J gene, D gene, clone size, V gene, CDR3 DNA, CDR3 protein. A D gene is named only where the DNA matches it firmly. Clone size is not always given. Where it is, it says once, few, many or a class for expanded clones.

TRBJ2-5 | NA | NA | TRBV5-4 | TGTGCCAGCAGTATATCTCGCAGGGTGACGGAGACCCAGTACTTC | CASSISRRVTETQYF
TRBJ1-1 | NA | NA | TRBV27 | TGTGCCAGCAGTGCCGCAAGGCGGGGGGACACTGAAGCTTTCTTT | CASSAARRGDTEAFF
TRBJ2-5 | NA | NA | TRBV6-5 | TGTGCCAGCAGTGATCGGGGGGCAGAAGGGACCCAGTACTTC | CASSDRGAEGTQYF
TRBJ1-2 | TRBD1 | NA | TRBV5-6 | TGTGCCAGCAGCTTGGGGGACAGGCCATATCATGGCTACACCTTC | CASSLGDRPYHGYTF
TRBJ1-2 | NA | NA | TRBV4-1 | TGCGCCAGCAGCCAAGACGGGGGGAGGATTGGCTACACCTTC | CASSQDGGRIGYTF
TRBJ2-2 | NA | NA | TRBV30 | TGTGCCTGGAGTGCCTATAGTGAATCCGGGGAGCTGTTTTTT | CAWSAYSESGELFF
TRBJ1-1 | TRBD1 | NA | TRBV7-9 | TGTGCCAGCACCAATCCTCCGGGACAGGACCCTGAAGCTTTCTTT | CASTNPPGQDPEAFF
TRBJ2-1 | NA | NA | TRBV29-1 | TGCAGCGTTGAGCGCACGGCGGGGAATGAGCAGTTCTTC | CSVERTAGNEQFF
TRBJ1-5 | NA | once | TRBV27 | TGTGCCAGCAGTCTATCCCCCGGGAACAATCAGCCCCAGCATTTT | CASSLSPGNNQPQHF
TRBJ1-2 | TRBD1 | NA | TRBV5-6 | TGTGCCAGCAGCTCGGACCGGGACAGGGTTGGTCTCGCTAACTATGGCTACACCTTC | CASSSDRDRVGLANYGYTF
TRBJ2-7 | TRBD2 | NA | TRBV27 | TGTGCCAGCAGTTTTGGGACTAGCGGATTCTACGAGCAGTACTTC | CASSFGTSGFYEQYF
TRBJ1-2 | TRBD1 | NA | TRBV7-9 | TGTGCCGGCAGCTCCCAGGGGGATCCGTATGGCTACACCTTC | CAGSSQGDPYGYTF
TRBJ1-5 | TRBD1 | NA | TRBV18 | TGTGCCAGCTCACCACCGAGTGGACAGGGTACCTCAATGGCCCAGCATTTT | CASSPPSGQGTSMAQHF
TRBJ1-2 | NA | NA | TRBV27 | TGTGCCAGCAGTTTATCTGGCGGTAACTATGGCTACACCTTC | CASSLSGGNYGYTF
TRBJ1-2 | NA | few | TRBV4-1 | TGCGCCAGCAGCCAAGATATACGGAGGGCCCGACACTATGGCTACACCTTC | CASSQDIRRARHYGYTF
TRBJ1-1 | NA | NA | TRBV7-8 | TGTGCCAGCAGCAACCGAGGGTTAATGAACACTGAGGCTTTCTTT | CASSNRGLMNTEAFF
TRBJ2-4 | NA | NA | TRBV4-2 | TGTGCCAGCAGCCGCAACGGAGACGCCAAAAACATTCAGTACTTC | CASSRNGDAKNIQYF
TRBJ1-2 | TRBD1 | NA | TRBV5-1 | TGCGCCAGCAGCTTGGAGACAGGGGGTTACTATGGCTACACCTTC | CASSLETGGYYGYTF
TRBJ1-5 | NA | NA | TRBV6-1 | TGTGCCAGCAGTGAAGAAGCAGGGCAGGGGAATCAGCCCCAGCATTTT | CASSEEAGQGNQPQHF
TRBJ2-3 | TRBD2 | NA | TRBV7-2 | TGTGCCAGCAGCGCCCGACTAGCGGGAGGGACAGATACGCAGTATTTT | CASSARLAGGTDTQYF
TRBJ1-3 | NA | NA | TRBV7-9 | TGTGCCAGCAGCTCAGAATCTGGAAACACCATATATTTT | CASSSESGNTIYF
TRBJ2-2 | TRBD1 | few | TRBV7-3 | TGTGCCAGCAGCTCGGGACAGCACACCGGGGAGCTGTTTTTT | CASSSGQHTGELFF